This T cell receptor (beta chain) appears in the sequencing data of a study of radiation and T cells in renal cell carcinoma. Germline CDR1 reads SGDLS; CDR2 reads YYNGEE. After removal of 4 bases from V and 2 bases from J, the junction contained 8 bases not matched to a gene. The CDR3 length is 17 residues. Specified time point: blood 2 weeks post-SBRT. Treatment: 15 Gy SBRT to primary tumor, nephrectomy 4 weeks later. Serial blood draws occurred at baseline and 2 and 4 weeks post-SBRT. Clear cell pathology was present in this patient's renal cell carcinoma. Here immunoSEQ multiplex PCR was the method, and the copy in TCRdb shows in-frame clones only, minus some. The sample records roughly 130,000 clones, 88% being singletons.

The sample consisted of blood, taken from a patient whose treatment included radiotherapy and nephrectomy. This clonotype originated in a woman between 65 and 79 years old with renal cell carcinoma. V is TRBV9 and J is TRBJ1-5; TRBD1 matches 11 bases. In DNA form, the CDR3 reads TGTGCCAGCAGCCCGGGACAGGGGGATCGAGGCAATCAGCCCCAGCATTTT. It translates to CASSPGQGDRGNQPQHF.